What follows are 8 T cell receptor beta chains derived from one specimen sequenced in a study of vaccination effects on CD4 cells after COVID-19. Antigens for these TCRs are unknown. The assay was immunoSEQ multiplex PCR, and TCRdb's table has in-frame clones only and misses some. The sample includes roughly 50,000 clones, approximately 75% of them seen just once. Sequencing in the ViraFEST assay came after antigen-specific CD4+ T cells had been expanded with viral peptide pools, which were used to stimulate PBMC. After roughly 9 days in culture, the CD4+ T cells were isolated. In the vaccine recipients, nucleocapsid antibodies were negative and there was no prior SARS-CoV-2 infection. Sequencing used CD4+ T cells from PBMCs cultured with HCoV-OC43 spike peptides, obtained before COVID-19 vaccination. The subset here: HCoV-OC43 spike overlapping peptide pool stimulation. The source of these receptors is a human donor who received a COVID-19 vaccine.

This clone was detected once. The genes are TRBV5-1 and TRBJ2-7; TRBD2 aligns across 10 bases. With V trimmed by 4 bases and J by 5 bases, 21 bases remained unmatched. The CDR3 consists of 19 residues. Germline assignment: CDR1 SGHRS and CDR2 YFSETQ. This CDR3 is CASSPTGSGGASRDNEQYV. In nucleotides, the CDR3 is TGCGCCAGCAGCCCAACCGGGAGCGGGGGGGCCTCTCGGGACAACGAGCAGTACGTC.

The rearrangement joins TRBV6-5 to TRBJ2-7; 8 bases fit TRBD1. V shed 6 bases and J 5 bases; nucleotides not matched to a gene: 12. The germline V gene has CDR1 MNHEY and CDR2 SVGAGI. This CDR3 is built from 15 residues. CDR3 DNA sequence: TGTGCCAGCAGACGAAAAGCGTCAGGGGGCGACGAGCAGTACGTC. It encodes CASRRKASGGDEQYV.

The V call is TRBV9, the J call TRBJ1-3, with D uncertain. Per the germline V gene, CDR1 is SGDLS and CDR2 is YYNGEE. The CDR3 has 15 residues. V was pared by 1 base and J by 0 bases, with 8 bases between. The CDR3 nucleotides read TGTGCCAGCAGCGTAAACCAGGACTCTGGAAACACCATATATTTT. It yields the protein CASSVNQDSGNTIYF.

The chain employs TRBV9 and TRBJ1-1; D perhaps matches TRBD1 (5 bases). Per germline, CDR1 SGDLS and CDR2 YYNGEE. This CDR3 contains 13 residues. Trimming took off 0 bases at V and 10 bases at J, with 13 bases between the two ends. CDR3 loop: CASSVGWRDLAFF. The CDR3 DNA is TGTGCCAGCAGCGTAGGGTGGAGGGACTTAGCTTTCTTT.

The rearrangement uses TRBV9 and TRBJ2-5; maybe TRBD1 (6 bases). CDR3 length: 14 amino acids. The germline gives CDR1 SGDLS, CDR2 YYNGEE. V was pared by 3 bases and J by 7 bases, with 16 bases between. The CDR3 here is CASSEGQQTMTQYF. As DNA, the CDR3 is TGTGCCAGCAGCGAGGGACAACAAACGATGACCCAGTACTTC.

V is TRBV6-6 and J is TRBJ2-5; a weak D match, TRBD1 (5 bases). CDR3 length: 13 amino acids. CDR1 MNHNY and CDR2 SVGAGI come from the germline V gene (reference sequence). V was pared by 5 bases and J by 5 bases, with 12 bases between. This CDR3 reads CASSIWGTETQYF. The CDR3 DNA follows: TGTGCCAGCAGTATCTGGGGCACGGAGACCCAGTACTTC.

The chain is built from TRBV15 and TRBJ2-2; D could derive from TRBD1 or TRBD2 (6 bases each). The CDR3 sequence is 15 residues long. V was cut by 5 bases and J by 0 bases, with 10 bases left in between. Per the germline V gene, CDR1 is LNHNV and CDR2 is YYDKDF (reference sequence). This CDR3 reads CATSRGGTNTGELFF. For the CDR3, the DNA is TGTGCCACCAGCCGAGGGGGGACGAACACCGGGGAGCTGTTTTTT. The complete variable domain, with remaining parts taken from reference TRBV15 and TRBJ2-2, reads DAMVIQNPRYQVTQFGKPVTLSCSQTLNHNVMYWYQQKSSQAPKLLFHYYDKDFNNEADTPDNFQSRRPNTSFCFLDIRSPGLGDTAMYLCATSRGGTNTGELFFGEGSRLTVL.

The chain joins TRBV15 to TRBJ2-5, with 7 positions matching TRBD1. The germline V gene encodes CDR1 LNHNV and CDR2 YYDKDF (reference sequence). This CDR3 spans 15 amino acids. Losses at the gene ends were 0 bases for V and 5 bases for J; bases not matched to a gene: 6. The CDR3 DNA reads TGTGCCACCAGCAGAGATCGGGCAGGGGGTGAGACCCAGTACTTC. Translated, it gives CATSRDRAGGETQYF. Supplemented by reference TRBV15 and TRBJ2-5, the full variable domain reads DAMVIQNPRYQVTQFGKPVTLSCSQTLNHNVMYWYQQKSSQAPKLLFHYYDKDFNNEADTPDNFQSRRPNTSFCFLDIRSPGLGDTAMYLCATSRDRAGGETQYFGPGTRLLVL.